Listed below are T cell receptor beta chains from one sample, sequenced in a study of PD-1 blockade in classical Hodgkin lymphoma. TCRdb's table, derived via immunoSEQ multiplex PCR, lists solely in-frame clones and lacks some. The table lists around 23,000 clones, 85% to 90% of them singletons, with about 7% in the top ten. The sequenced sample was CD8+ T cells from blood. These receptors came from a human donor with classical Hodgkin lymphoma. The CDR3 runs from the conserved cysteine through the conserved F or W. The order of the fields is CDR3 DNA, CDR3 protein, V gene, J gene, clone size, D gene. A D gene is named only where the DNA matches it firmly. Clone size, where shown, is once, few, many, or a class for clones that have expanded.

DNA: TGTGCCAGCAGCGAGAACTTGGGTAAACTGTTTTTT
CDR3: CASSENLGKLFF
V: TRBV7-2
J: TRBJ1-4
size: -
D: -

DNA: TGTGCCACCAGCAGAGAGGGACAGGATTATAATTCACCCCTCCACTTT
CDR3: CATSREGQDYNSPLHF
V: TRBV15
J: TRBJ1-6
size: -
D: TRBD1

DNA: TGTGCCAGCAGCCCGACTCCAGAGACCCAGTACTTC
CDR3: CASSPTPETQYF
V: TRBV7-2
J: TRBJ2-5
size: -
D: -

DNA: TGTGCCAGCAGCGCTACTAACAGTCCCACAGATACGCAGTATTTT
CDR3: CASSATNSPTDTQYF
V: TRBV9
J: TRBJ2-3
size: -
D: -

DNA: TGCGCCAGCAGCCCCAGGGTGGCTGCCACTGAAGCTTTCTTT
CDR3: CASSPRVAATEAFF
V: TRBV5-1
J: TRBJ1-1
size: once
D: -

DNA: TGTGCCAGCAGCTCGGACAATGAGCAGTTCTTC
CDR3: CASSSDNEQFF
V: TRBV7-9
J: TRBJ2-1
size: -
D: -

DNA: TGCGCCAGCAGCGTCTGGGGACTAGCGGGAGAGAACTCGAACACCGGGGAGCTGTTTTTT
CDR3: CASSVWGLAGENSNTGELFF
V: TRBV10-2
J: TRBJ2-2
size: -
D: TRBD2

DNA: TGTGCCAGCAGTTTCAGCGGGGGGGGCACAGATACGCAGTATTTT
CDR3: CASSFSGGGTDTQYF
V: TRBV6-4
J: TRBJ2-3
size: -
D: TRBD2

DNA: TGCAGCGTTGACCGCGGGAACACTGAAGCTTTCTTT
CDR3: CSVDRGNTEAFF
V: TRBV29-1
J: TRBJ1-1
size: -
D: -

DNA: TGTGCCAGCAGCGTAGAGTCGGGTCCCGGGGAGCTGTTTTTT
CDR3: CASSVESGPGELFF
V: TRBV9
J: TRBJ2-2
size: -
D: -

DNA: TGTGCCAGCAGCCCCGACTTCAATCAGCCCCAGCATTTT
CDR3: CASSPDFNQPQHF
V: TRBV4-2
J: TRBJ1-5
size: -
D: -

DNA: TGTGCCAGCAGTTCCGGAGGCTACGAGCAGTACTTC
CDR3: CASSSGGYEQYF
V: TRBV27
J: TRBJ2-7
size: -
D: -

DNA: TGTGCCAGCAGTTACAGAACAGGCTATGGCTACACCTTC
CDR3: CASSYRTGYGYTF
V: TRBV6-5
J: TRBJ1-2
size: -
D: -

DNA: TGTGCCAGCAGTGAAGCCCGGACACCCCGAACTTATAGCAATCAGCCCCAGCATTTT
CDR3: CASSEARTPRTYSNQPQHF
V: TRBV6-1
J: TRBJ1-5
size: -
D: -

DNA: TGTGCCAGCAGCACGCCAGACAGGGCGGGCACTGAAGCTTTCTTT
CDR3: CASSTPDRAGTEAFF
V: TRBV5-4
J: TRBJ1-1
size: -
D: TRBD1

DNA: TGTGCCAGCAGCTTAGGGGTCCGGGGCACCGGGGAGCTGTTTTTT
CDR3: CASSLGVRGTGELFF
V: TRBV13
J: TRBJ2-2
size: -
D: -

DNA: TGTGCCAGCAGCCAAGAGACTAGCTACAATGAGCAGTTCTTC
CDR3: CASSQETSYNEQFF
V: TRBV4-2
J: TRBJ2-1
size: -
D: -

DNA: TGTGCCAGCAGTGAAGCGAAGGGGATTCCTGAAGCTTTCTTT
CDR3: CASSEAKGIPEAFF
V: TRBV2
J: TRBJ1-1
size: once
D: -

DNA: TGTGCCAGCAGCTTGGGGTACGACGGCGGGTCCCAAGAGACCCAGTACTTC
CDR3: CASSLGYDGGSQETQYF
V: TRBV13
J: TRBJ2-5
size: -
D: -

DNA: TGTGCCAGCAGTCAGGGCTTAGGGGACTCCTACGAGCAGTACTTC
CDR3: CASSQGLGDSYEQYF
V: TRBV13
J: TRBJ2-7
size: -
D: -

DNA: TGTGCCAGCAGCTTGGCACCAGCGGGGGGCACAGATACGCAGTATTTT
CDR3: CASSLAPAGGTDTQYF
V: TRBV5-4
J: TRBJ2-3
size: -
D: TRBD2

DNA: TGTGCCAGCAGCAAGGGGACTACCGCCCATGAGCAGTTCTTC
CDR3: CASSKGTTAHEQFF
V: TRBV7-9
J: TRBJ2-1
size: -
D: TRBD2

DNA: TGTGCCCTAGGGAGCTCCTACAATGAGCAGTTCTTC
CDR3: CALGSSYNEQFF
V: TRBV30
J: TRBJ2-1
size: -
D: -

DNA: TGTGCCAGCAGCGTAGGGGAGGACAGGGGCTACGAGCAGTACTTC
CDR3: CASSVGEDRGYEQYF
V: TRBV9
J: TRBJ2-7
size: once
D: TRBD1

DNA: TGTGCCAGCAGCTTGCACCTCTTGAACACTGAAGCTTTCTTT
CDR3: CASSLHLLNTEAFF
V: TRBV5-8
J: TRBJ1-1
size: -
D: -

DNA: TGTGCCATCAGTCGGGGGGACAGGGACAATGAGCAGTTCTTC
CDR3: CAISRGDRDNEQFF
V: TRBV10-3
J: TRBJ2-1
size: -
D: TRBD1

DNA: TGTGCCAGCAGCGTAACTGATTATAATTCACCCCTCCACTTT
CDR3: CASSVTDYNSPLHF
V: TRBV9
J: TRBJ1-6
size: -
D: -

DNA: TGTGCCAGTAGCCGACAGGGCGACGGGGAGCTGTTTTTT
CDR3: CASSRQGDGELFF
V: TRBV19
J: TRBJ2-2
size: -
D: TRBD1

DNA: TGTGCCAGCAGCTTAACGCTAGCGGGGGGGCCACGAGAGACCCAGTACTTC
CDR3: CASSLTLAGGPRETQYF
V: TRBV11-1
J: TRBJ2-5
size: -
D: TRBD2

DNA: TGCGCCAGCAGCGAGCCGAACACTGAAGCTTTCTTT
CDR3: CASSEPNTEAFF
V: TRBV4-1
J: TRBJ1-1
size: few
D: -

DNA: TGTGCCAGCAGCGTAGGGACAGGGGCGACTATGAACACTGAAGCTTTCTTT
CDR3: CASSVGTGATMNTEAFF
V: TRBV9
J: TRBJ1-1
size: -
D: TRBD1

DNA: TGCGCCAGCAGCCAAGATTCCACAGGGGGCGGTTTTAATCTGTATGGCTACACCTTC
CDR3: CASSQDSTGGGFNLYGYTF
V: TRBV4-3
J: TRBJ1-2
size: -
D: TRBD1

DNA: TGTGCCAGCAGCCCCGGGGGCTGGGACACAGATACGCAGTATTTT
CDR3: CASSPGGWDTDTQYF
V: TRBV7-9
J: TRBJ2-3
size: -
D: -

DNA: TGTGCCAGCAGCTGGGACAGGGGCGCGAACACCGGGGAGCTGTTTTTT
CDR3: CASSWDRGANTGELFF
V: TRBV9
J: TRBJ2-2
size: -
D: TRBD1

DNA: TGCGCCAGCAGCTTGGGTGTTATATGGGGCGGGCGTTATGGCTACACCTTC
CDR3: CASSLGVIWGGRYGYTF
V: TRBV5-1
J: TRBJ1-2
size: -
D: -

DNA: TGTGCCACCTCCCCTGGGGGCAATCAGCCCCAGCATTTT
CDR3: CATSPGGNQPQHF
V: TRBV19
J: TRBJ1-5
size: -
D: -

DNA: TGCAGTGCTAGAAGGGGTGAAGCTTTCTTT
CDR3: CSARRGEAFF
V: TRBV20-1
J: TRBJ1-1
size: once
D: -

DNA: TGTGCCAGCAGCCTCGTCCTAGCGGGTCCCTACAATGAGCAGTTCTTC
CDR3: CASSLVLAGPYNEQFF
V: TRBV7-9
J: TRBJ2-1
size: -
D: TRBD2

DNA: TGTGCCAGTAGTATCGCCGGGGGCGATCAGCCCCAGCATTTT
CDR3: CASSIAGGDQPQHF
V: TRBV19
J: TRBJ1-5
size: -
D: -

DNA: TGTGCCAGCAGCTTATACAGCCACTACGAGCAGTACTTC
CDR3: CASSLYSHYEQYF
V: TRBV11-2
J: TRBJ2-7
size: once
D: -

DNA: TGTGCCAGCAGCCAAAGGGGGGAGACCCAGTACTTC
CDR3: CASSQRGETQYF
V: TRBV7-8
J: TRBJ2-5
size: -
D: -

DNA: TGTGCCAGCAGTGATTTAGGTGGACAGGAAGATCAGCCCCAGCATTTT
CDR3: CASSDLGGQEDQPQHF
V: TRBV25-1
J: TRBJ1-5
size: -
D: TRBD1

DNA: TGTGCCAGCAGTTTAGACAGGGGTCACGACTACACCTTC
CDR3: CASSLDRGHDYTF
V: TRBV7-6
J: TRBJ1-2
size: once
D: TRBD1

DNA: TGCGCCAGCAGCCAAGATTCATCAGGGGTGAATGAAAAACTGTTTTTT
CDR3: CASSQDSSGVNEKLFF
V: TRBV4-3
J: TRBJ1-4
size: -
D: -

DNA: TGTGCCAGCAGCTTACACCCCAGGTCGGGACAGGAAACTTCTGGGGCCAACGTCCTGACTTTC
CDR3: CASSLHPRSGQETSGANVLTF
V: TRBV7-3
J: TRBJ2-6
size: -
D: TRBD1

DNA: TGTGCCAGCAGCTTGGCCGGTGGGGGTAACACCGGGGAGCTGTTTTTT
CDR3: CASSLAGGGNTGELFF
V: TRBV5-6
J: TRBJ2-2
size: -
D: -

DNA: TGTGCCAGCAGTCCAGGACTAGCCAATGAGCAGTTCTTC
CDR3: CASSPGLANEQFF
V: TRBV27
J: TRBJ2-1
size: -
D: TRBD2

DNA: TGTGCCAGCAGCTCCGGGACACTAAAATTTTACAATGAGCAGTTCTTC
CDR3: CASSSGTLKFYNEQFF
V: TRBV7-9
J: TRBJ2-1
size: -
D: -

DNA: TGCGCCAGCAGCCCCCCCCGGACAGGGGTCGACACCGGGGAGCTGTTTTTT
CDR3: CASSPPRTGVDTGELFF
V: TRBV5-1
J: TRBJ2-2
size: -
D: TRBD1

DNA: TGTGCCAGCAGTGACGGCAAGGGAGGAGATACGCAGTATTTT
CDR3: CASSDGKGGDTQYF
V: TRBV6-1
J: TRBJ2-3
size: -
D: -

DNA: TGTGCCAGCACGCCAGGCGGCACAGATACGCAGTATTTT
CDR3: CASTPGGTDTQYF
V: TRBV9
J: TRBJ2-3
size: -
D: -

DNA: TGTGCCAGCAGGAATAGCGCGGCAGGGCGTCATCAGCCCCAGCATTTT
CDR3: CASRNSAAGRHQPQHF
V: TRBV6-6
J: TRBJ1-5
size: -
D: -

DNA: TGTGCCAGCAGCGCCCTTCGAGACACTAAATACGAGCAGTACTTC
CDR3: CASSALRDTKYEQYF
V: TRBV21-1
J: TRBJ2-7
size: -
D: -